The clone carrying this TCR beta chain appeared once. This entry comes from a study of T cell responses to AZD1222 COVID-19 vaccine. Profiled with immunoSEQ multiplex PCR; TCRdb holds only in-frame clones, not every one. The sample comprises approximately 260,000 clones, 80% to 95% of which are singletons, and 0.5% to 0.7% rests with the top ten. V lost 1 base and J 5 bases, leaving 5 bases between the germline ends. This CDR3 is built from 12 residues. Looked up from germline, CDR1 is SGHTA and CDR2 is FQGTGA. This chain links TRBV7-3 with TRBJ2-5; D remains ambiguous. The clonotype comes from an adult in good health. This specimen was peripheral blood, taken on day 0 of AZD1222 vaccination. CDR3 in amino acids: CASSLIGETQYF. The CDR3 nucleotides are TGTGCCAGCAGCTTAATCGGGGAGACCCAGTACTTC.